One and the same sample provided the 16 T cell receptor beta chains below, sequenced in a study of shared clonotypes between healthy human individuals. This table comes from immunoSEQ multiplex PCR, and its TCRdb copy is limited to in-frame clones, with some not included. Among roughly 200,000 clones, 66% were seen once, and the ten largest hold more than 9%. The sample taken for sequencing was memory CD4+ T cells sorted from blood. The subset denotes: CD45RA-negative fraction. The receptors originated from a young man in good health.

This clone was seen a few times. The chain employs TRBV6-6 and TRBJ1-1; possibly TRBD1 for D (6 bases). The CDR3 runs 12 residues. Per germline, CDR1 MNHNY and CDR2 SVGAGI (reference sequence). The germline V and J ends were trimmed by 6 bases and 6 bases, with 11 bases remaining between them. CDR3 bases: TGTGCCAGCAGGACACAGGGATCTGAAGCTTTCTTT. Protein: CASRTQGSEAFF.

The chain links TRBV5-4 to TRBJ2-4, with 11 bases fitting TRBD2. This CDR3 is 15 amino acids long. The ends lost 4 bases at V and 6 bases at J; junction bases unmatched: 6. Germline CDR1 is SGHNT and CDR2 is YYREEE (reference sequence). Here the CDR3 reads CASSLSGRASNIQYF. The CDR3, as DNA: TGTGCCAGCAGCCTTAGCGGGAGGGCCTCAAACATTCAGTACTTC.

The chain is built from TRBV18 and TRBJ2-3; 12 bases fit TRBD2. Trimming cost V 3 bases and J 0 bases; bases outside gene matches: 1. The CDR3 is 16 residues long. CDR1 is KGHSH and CDR2 is LQKENI in the germline V gene. CDR3 bases: TGTGCCAGCTCACCCGGGACTAGCGGGAGCACAGATACGCAGTATTTT. This translates into CASSPGTSGSTDTQYF.

The chain uses TRBV15 and TRBJ2-1, with D tentatively TRBD2 (6 bases). Per germline, CDR1 LNHNV and CDR2 YYDKDF (reference sequence). V dropped 3 bases and J dropped 6 bases, with 15 bases sitting between them. This CDR3 contains 15 residues. This CDR3 is CATSRDLTRINEQFF. In DNA, the CDR3 is TGTGCCACCAGCAGGGACTTGACTAGGATCAATGAGCAGTTCTTC.

This clone appeared a few times. The genes are TRBV9 and TRBJ1-2; 8 bases align to TRBD1. V shed 4 bases and J 7 bases; nucleotides not matched to a gene: 12. Germline V gives CDR1 SGDLS, CDR2 YYNGEE. This CDR3 spans 15 amino acids. This CDR3 reads CASSSRTGPLRGYTF. CDR3 nucleotides: TGTGCCAGCAGCTCCCGGACAGGGCCTCTCCGTGGCTACACCTTC.

The CDR3, as DNA: TGTGCCAGCAGCTTCCGTATGGCAGGTGAGCAGTTCTTC. It encodes CASSFRMAGEQFF. J is TRBJ2-1 and V is TRBV11-3; D is undetermined. The V end was cut by 3 bases, the J end by 9 bases, with 12 bases between. The CDR3 contains 13 residues. Germline-derived CDR1 and CDR2 are SGHNT and YENEEA.

For the CDR3, the DNA is TGTGCCAGCAGTCCCTTTGCGGGACACACAGATACGCAGTATTTT. It encodes CASSPFAGHTDTQYF. V gene TRBV11-2 combines with J gene TRBJ2-3; the D gene could be TRBD1 or TRBD2 (6 bases each). In germline, CDR1 is SGHAT, CDR2 FQNNGV. The CDR3 contains 15 residues. Between the trimmed V and J ends, which lost 6 bases and 2 bases, there was a span of 15 bases.

The J gene is TRBJ2-5, the V gene TRBV6-1; perhaps TRBD2 as D (6 bases). The germline V gene has CDR1 MNHNS and CDR2 SASEGT. The CDR3 spans 12 residues. Trimming took off 6 bases at V and 5 bases at J, with 10 bases between the two ends. This CDR3 is CASRIGGETQYF. CDR3 DNA: TGTGCCAGCAGGATTGGGGGGGAGACCCAGTACTTC.

The table lists this clone with a count of one. The gene calls are TRBV6-6 and TRBJ1-2; maybe TRBD1 (5 bases). V dropped 8 bases and J dropped 2 bases, with 9 bases sitting between them. CDR1 MNHNY and CDR2 SVGAGI come from the germline V gene (reference sequence). The CDR3 runs to 12 residues. CDR3: CASGGANYGYTF. The CDR3 DNA is TGTGCCAGCGGAGGGGCCAACTATGGCTACACCTTC.

This rearrangement joins TRBV7-9 to TRBJ2-3, with a possible D match to TRBD2 (6 bases). This CDR3 contains 15 residues. V lost 5 bases to trimming and J lost 4 bases, with 16 bases between them. Germline-derived CDR1 and CDR2 are SEHNR and FQNEAQ (reference sequence). The CDR3 loop is CASSEGLQRADTQYF. The CDR3 nucleotides are TGTGCCAGCAGCGAGGGACTGCAAAGGGCAGATACGCAGTATTTT.

The rearrangement uses TRBV5-1 and TRBJ1-2, with a possible D match to TRBD1 (6 bases). This CDR3 has 14 residues. CDR1 is SGHRS and CDR2 is YFSETQ in the germline V gene. V lost 1 base to trimming and J lost 5 bases, with 12 bases between them. The CDR3 protein is CASSLRDTGYGYTF. CDR3 DNA sequence: TGCGCCAGCAGCTTGCGGGACACTGGTTATGGCTACACCTTC.

V usage is TRBV7-2 and J usage is TRBJ2-7; D is possibly TRBD2 (5 bases). CDR3 size: 14 residues. With 7 bases removed from V and 4 bases from J, the gap between germline ends came to 17 bases. Germline V gene lookup returns CDR1 SGHTA and CDR2 FQGNSA. CDR3 residues: CASIPSAGGYEQYF. The CDR3 nucleotides are TGTGCCAGCATCCCAAGTGCGGGCGGTTACGAGCAGTACTTC.

The gene calls are TRBV6-1 and TRBJ2-1; D possibly corresponds to TRBD1 (5 bases). V lost 8 bases to trimming and J lost 5 bases, with 7 bases between them. From germline, CDR1 is MNHNS and CDR2 SASEGT. The CDR3 loop spans 11 amino acids. The CDR3 loop reads CASLGHNEQFF. As DNA, the CDR3 is TGTGCCAGCCTGGGGCACAATGAGCAGTTCTTC.

The chain carries TRBV5-1 and TRBJ1-2; 12 nucleotides line up with TRBD1. The CDR3 sequence is 16 residues long. Germline CDR1 and CDR2: SGHRS and YFSETQ. After removal of 4 bases from V and 2 bases from J, the junction contained 6 bases not matched to a gene. The CDR3 DNA reads TGCGCCAGCAGCCCGGGACAGGGGGCGTCGAACTATGGCTACACCTTC. Translation: CASSPGQGASNYGYTF. Looking up the rest from reference TRBV5-1 and TRBJ1-2 gives the full variable domain: KAGVTQTPRYLIKTRGQQVTLSCSPISGHRSVSWYQQTPGQGLQFLFEYFSETQRNKGNFPGRFSGRQFSNSRSEMNVSTLELGDSALYLCASSPGQGASNYGYTFGSGTRLTVV.

The chain combines TRBV5-4 with TRBJ2-2; D unresolved. The germline V and J ends were trimmed by 4 bases and 0 bases, with 7 bases remaining between them. CDR1 SGHNT and CDR2 YYREEE come from the germline V gene (reference sequence). The CDR3 loop spans 14 amino acids. The CDR3 reads CASSPGANTGELFF. The DNA for the CDR3 is TGTGCCAGCAGCCCGGGCGCGAACACCGGGGAGCTGTTTTTT.

This chain joins TRBV2 and TRBJ2-3; D could derive from TRBD1 or TRBD2 (6 bases each). Between the trimmed V and J ends, which lost 6 bases and 1 base, there was a span of 14 bases. Germline lookup yields CDR1 SNHLY and CDR2 FYNNEI. This CDR3 spans 15 amino acids. The CDR3 DNA reads as TGTGCCAGCAGGATTAGGGGGGCCCGCACAGATACGCAGTATTTT. Translating gives CASRIRGARTDTQYF.